The 3 T cell receptor beta chains below were found in one sample sequenced in a study of long-term antiretroviral therapy in people with HIV (dated 2022 in TCRdb). The immunoSEQ hsTCRB v3.0 assay was used at survey level resolution to sequence the TRB variable region. This immuneACCESS table, as held by TCRdb, lists in-frame sequences with V and J called but not all clones. Of the missing ones, under half trace to an unresolved V gene in checked studies; the others have no known cause. For this sample there are 25,000 to 30,000 clones; 95% appear just once. Roughly 8% of the sample belongs to the ten largest clones. This material consisted of unsorted PBMCs, taken 5.3 years after starting antiretroviral therapy. All receptors derive from a man aged 25 to 40 with HIV.

The V gene is TRBV29-1, the J gene TRBJ2-3; D gene ambiguous. Per germline, CDR1 SQVTM and CDR2 ANQGSEA. This CDR3 has 13 residues. The V end lost 6 bases, the J end lost 4 bases, and 14 bases lay between the germline ends. The CDR3 protein is CSVDWQAADTQYF. CDR3 bases: TGCAGCGTAGATTGGCAGGCGGCAGATACGCAGTATTTT.

The sample holds one count of this clone. The V and J genes are TRBV6-5 and TRBJ1-4; no clear D gene. The CDR3 is 15 residues long. The V gene lost 1 base and the J gene lost 5 bases, with 11 bases spanning the gap. CDR1 is MNHEY and CDR2 is SVGAGI in the germline V gene. In DNA, the CDR3 is TGTGCCAGCAGTTACTGGGCTTCCATGAATGAAAAACTGTTTTTT. This gives the protein CASSYWASMNEKLFF.

The chain carries TRBV2 and TRBJ2-7, with 7 bases that match TRBD2. CDR3 length: 12 residues. Trimming removed 6 bases from V and 3 bases from J; junction bases left unmatched: 2. Germline V CDR1 and CDR2: SNHLY, FYNNEI. The CDR3 DNA reads as TGTGCCAGCAGGTCGGGGGGCTACGAGCAGTACTTC. As protein: CASRSGGYEQYF. Full variable domain (outside the CDR3, taken from reference TRBV2 and TRBJ2-7): EPEVTQTPSHQVTQMGQEVILRCVPISNHLYFYWYRQILGQKVEFLVSFYNNEISEKSEIFDDQFSVERPDGSNFTLKIRSTKLEDSAMYFCASRSGGYEQYFGPGTRLTVT.